What follows are 2 T cell receptor beta chains derived from one specimen sequenced in a study of blood T cell repertoires in COVID-19. Here immunoSEQ multiplex PCR was the method, and the copy in TCRdb shows in-frame clones only, minus some. The data hold around 230,000 clones, with approximately 82% observed a single time. The sample consisted of peripheral blood. Source of these receptors: a woman between 65 and 79 years old with active or convalescent COVID-19.

This chain uses TRBV4-3 with TRBJ1-6; tentative D call: TRBD1 (6 bases). Germline-derived CDR1 and CDR2 are LGHNA and YSLEER. V dropped 0 bases and J dropped 4 bases, with 10 bases sitting between them. The CDR3 is made up of 16 amino acids. The CDR3 loop is CASSQEEGGYNSPLHF. The DNA for the CDR3 is TGCGCCAGCAGCCAAGAGGAAGGGGGTTATAATTCACCCCTCCACTTT.

J is TRBJ1-6 and V is TRBV6-1; a weak D match, TRBD1 (5 bases). In germline, CDR1 is MNHNS, CDR2 SASEGT. CDR3 length equals 14 residues. V shed 1 base and J shed 8 bases, with 9 bases lying between them. The CDR3, as DNA: TGTGCCAGCAGTGAAGTGTGGGGGGATTCACCCCTCCACTTT. Its translation: CASSEVWGDSPLHF.